One and the same sample provided the 10 T cell receptor beta chains below, sequenced in a study of blood T cell repertoires in COVID-19. Sequencing was performed with immunoSEQ multiplex PCR; in TCRdb, only in-frame clones are kept and a portion is missing. The sample lists 120,000 to 150,000 clones; around four fifths were seen once. Sequencing was carried out using peripheral blood. The receptors were sampled from a woman aged 40-49 years with active or convalescent COVID-19.

The chain links TRBV19 to TRBJ1-5; TRBD1 matches 7 bases. This CDR3 spans 15 amino acids. The germline CDR1 and CDR2 sequences are LNHDA and SQIVND (reference sequence). Unmatched junction bases numbered 6, after V lost 6 bases and J lost 1 base. The CDR3 sequence: CASRTTGFSNQPQHF. Written as DNA, the CDR3 is TGTGCCAGTAGGACGACAGGGTTCAGCAATCAGCCCCAGCATTTT.

The V call is TRBV11-2, the J call TRBJ2-2; TRBD1 aligns across 7 bases. Per germline, CDR1 SGHAT and CDR2 FQNNGV. Trimming took 8 bases from V and 0 from J; bases not matched to a gene: 6. The CDR3 length is 15 residues. CDR3: CASGTAPTNTGELFF. The CDR3 DNA sequence: TGTGCCAGCGGGACAGCCCCCACGAACACCGGGGAGCTGTTTTTT.

The rearrangement joins TRBV20-1 to TRBJ1-3; TRBD1 agrees at 8 bases. The CDR3 contains 11 residues. Germline V gives CDR1 DFQATT, CDR2 SNEGSKA (reference sequence). V dropped 0 bases and J dropped 16; count of bases not matched to a gene: 5. The CDR3: CSARDRDRKYF. Written as DNA, the CDR3 is TGCAGTGCTAGAGACCGGGACAGGAAGTATTTT.

V gene TRBV7-9 combines with J gene TRBJ1-2, with 9 bases aligning to TRBD1. The trim removed 5 bases at V and 3 bases at J, leaving 4 bases unmatched. This CDR3 spans 14 amino acids. Germline CDR1 and CDR2: SEHNR and FQNEAQ (reference sequence). The CDR3 DNA reads TGTGCCAGCAGCCAACAGGGGGCGTACTATGGCTACACCTTC. Protein: CASSQQGAYYGYTF.

V is TRBV19 and J is TRBJ2-6; no clear D gene. CDR3 length: 17 amino acids. Trimming stripped 4 bases from V and 0 bases from J, with 13 bases between. Germline CDR1 LNHDA, CDR2 SQIVND (reference sequence). CDR3 region: CASSSLTLRSGANVLTF. DNA for the CDR3: TGTGCCAGTAGTAGTCTAACCCTCCGCTCTGGGGCCAACGTCCTGACTTTC.

V is TRBV7-2 and J is TRBJ1-1; D is uncertain. Between the trimmed V and J ends, which lost 6 bases and 0 bases, there was a span of 11 bases. The CDR3 is made up of 14 amino acids. Germline CDR1 SGHTA, CDR2 FQGNSA. Written as DNA, the CDR3 is TGTGCCAGCAGGGGAGGGCACTTGAACACTGAAGCTTTCTTT. Its translation is CASRGGHLNTEAFF.

The chain couples TRBV18 to TRBJ1-3; D call uncertain. CDR3 length: 15 amino acids. The germline V gene encodes CDR1 KGHSH and CDR2 LQKENI. V dropped 5 bases and J dropped 0 bases, with 11 bases sitting between them. The CDR3 sequence is CASSSTDSSGNTIYF. The DNA of the CDR3 is TGTGCCAGCTCATCGACTGATAGCTCTGGAAACACCATATATTTT.

V usage is TRBV2 and J usage is TRBJ2-3; 9 bases match TRBD2. J lost 7 bases, V lost 1 base, and 3 bases had no gene match. This CDR3 is 14 amino acids long. Per the germline V gene, CDR1 is SNHLY and CDR2 is FYNNEI. CDR3 nucleotides: TGTGCCAGCAGTGAAGGTCTAGCGGGGAATACGCAGTATTTT. Its protein is CASSEGLAGNTQYF.

The chain combines TRBV27 with TRBJ1-2, with D hard to call. V was shortened by 8 bases and J by 2 bases, with 18 bases between the two germline ends. The CDR3 length is 15 residues. Germline values: CDR1 MNHEY, CDR2 SMNVEV (reference sequence). CDR3 sequence (DNA): TGTGCCAGCGGCAATGGCGGTGTAGGCAACTATGGCTACACCTTC. This translates into CASGNGGVGNYGYTF.

V usage is TRBV18 and J usage is TRBJ2-7; D possibly corresponds to TRBD2 (6 bases). Germline loops: CDR1 KGHSH, CDR2 LQKENI. V dropped 1 base and J dropped 2 bases, with 9 bases sitting between them. This CDR3 is 14 amino acids long. The CDR3 reads CASSPLSGTYEQYF. DNA of the CDR3: TGTGCCAGCTCACCACTTAGCGGAACCTACGAGCAGTACTTC.